Listed here are 31 T cell receptor beta chains from one sample, sequenced in a study of a mutant IDH1 vaccine in newly diagnosed glioma. Time point of the sample: week 23, last vaccination. It was 300 ug of mutant IDH1 20-mer peptide that made up each vaccine dose, given with topical imiquimod. Produced via immunoSEQ multiplex PCR; TCRdb's table is partial and in-frame only. The sample carries about 44,000 clones, around 90% recorded once. These receptors' antigens are unknown. The input for sequencing was PBMCs, taken from a glioma patient whose treatment included an IDH1 peptide vaccine. The source is a man aged 45 to 65 with glioma.

The V call is TRBV7-8, the J call TRBJ1-1; the D is unclear. The CDR3 covers 13 residues. The germline V gene encodes CDR1 SGHVS and CDR2 FQNEAQ. Trimming removed 0 bases at V and 4 bases at J, with 6 bases between. The CDR3: CASSLARTTEAFF. CDR3 coding DNA: TGTGCCAGCAGCTTAGCCCGAACCACTGAAGCTTTCTTT.

V gene TRBV7-9 combines with J gene TRBJ1-1, with D unclear. V lost 5 bases and J 11 bases, leaving 15 bases between the germline ends. Germline CDR1 and CDR2: SEHNR and FQNEAQ (reference sequence). CDR3 length equals 12 residues. This CDR3 reads CASSPGGEWAFF. As DNA, the CDR3 is TGTGCCAGCAGCCCTGGCGGGGAATGGGCTTTCTTT.

The CDR3 here is CASRRTSRVDEQYF. The CDR3 coding sequence is TGTGCCAGTAGGCGGACTAGCAGAGTCGACGAGCAGTACTTC. V gene TRBV19 combines with J gene TRBJ2-7, with 8 bases lining up with TRBD2. This CDR3 spans 14 amino acids. Trimming at V came to 6 bases and at J to 5 bases, leaving 9 bases not matched to a gene. CDR1 is LNHDA, CDR2 SQIVND, per germline (reference sequence). Based on the CDR3 plus reference TRBV19 and TRBJ2-7, the full variable domain is DGGITQSPKYLFRKEGQNVTLSCEQNLNHDAMYWYRQDPGQGLRLIYYSQIVNDFQKGDIAEGYSVSREKKESFPLTVTSAQKNPTAFYLCASRRTSRVDEQYFGPGTRLTVT.

J is TRBJ1-2 and V is TRBV28; D remains ambiguous. This CDR3 spans 13 amino acids. The ends were cut back, 5 bases at V and 3 bases at J, with 10 bases in the middle. Germline V gives CDR1 MDHEN, CDR2 SYDVKM. CDR3 amino acids: CASSPQLDYGYTF. CDR3 nucleotide sequence: TGTGCCAGCAGTCCACAGCTAGACTATGGCTACACCTTC.

This chain connects TRBV5-6 to TRBJ2-3; 7 bases line up with TRBD2. After removal of 2 bases from V and 2 bases from J, the junction contained 2 bases not matched to a gene. The CDR3 contains 14 residues. The germline CDR1 and CDR2 sequences are SGHDT and YYEEEE. The CDR3 nucleotides read TGTGCCAGCAGCTTAGCGGGGAACACAGATACGCAGTATTTT. This sequence encodes CASSLAGNTDTQYF.

The chain uses TRBV7-8 and TRBJ2-7; 8 nucleotides agree with TRBD2. The CDR3 has 14 amino acids. Germline V gene data show CDR1 as SGHVS and CDR2 as FQNEAQ. Trimming cost V 4 bases and J 6 bases; bases outside gene matches: 8. In DNA form, the CDR3 reads TGTGCCAGCAGCTCAGTTAGCGGGAATACCGAGCAGTACTTC. Protein: CASSSVSGNTEQYF.

V usage is TRBV19 and J usage is TRBJ2-7, with 8 bases fitting TRBD1. The CDR3 covers 15 residues. From germline, CDR1 is LNHDA and CDR2 SQIVND (reference sequence). The junction had 7 bases not matched to a gene; V was cut back by 6 bases and J by 0 bases. For the CDR3, the DNA is TGTGCCAGTAGCCGACAGGGGAAGAGCTCCTACGAGCAGTACTTC. Its protein product is CASSRQGKSSYEQYF.

The genes are TRBV28 and TRBJ2-7; TRBD1 matches at 8 bases. Trimming at V came to 5 bases and at J to 3 bases, leaving 6 bases not matched to a gene. Germline V gene sequence: CDR1 MDHEN, CDR2 SYDVKM. The CDR3 loop spans 14 amino acids. The CDR3 region has the DNA TGTGCCAGCAGTAGGGACAGGTCTATCTACGAGCAGTACTTC. Encoded protein: CASSRDRSIYEQYF.

The J gene is TRBJ2-3, the V gene TRBV9, with D hard to call. Trimming cost V 4 bases and J 2 bases, with 2 bases left between them. Per the germline V gene, CDR1 is SGDLS and CDR2 is YYNGEE. The CDR3 has 11 amino acids. CDR3 bases: TGTGCCAGCAGCATCACAGATACGCAGTATTTT. It codes for CASSITDTQYF.

This chain links TRBV7-9 with TRBJ2-5; tentative D call: TRBD2 (5 bases). The ends were cut back, 4 bases at V and 4 bases at J, with 22 bases in the middle. Germline CDR1 SEHNR, CDR2 FQNEAQ (reference sequence). This CDR3 has 17 amino acids. CDR3 amino acids: CASSSPSRFGIRETQYF. In DNA form, the CDR3 reads TGTGCCAGCAGCTCACCCTCTAGATTCGGGATACGAGAGACCCAGTACTTC.

The chain links TRBV7-8 to TRBJ1-5; unclear D gene. This CDR3 contains 14 residues. CDR1 is SGHVS and CDR2 is FQNEAQ in the germline V gene. With 5 bases removed from V and 3 bases from J, the gap between germline ends came to 11 bases. CDR3: CASSAGLINQPQHF. In DNA, the CDR3 is TGTGCCAGCAGCGCCGGACTGATCAATCAGCCCCAGCATTTT.

The CDR3 reads CASSSRVTGETQYF. CDR3 nucleotides: TGTGCCAGCAGCTCCCGGGTCACGGGGGAGACCCAGTACTTC. The chain carries TRBV5-4 and TRBJ2-5, with D possibly TRBD2 on 5 matching bases. Germline CDR1 SGHNT, CDR2 YYREEE (reference sequence). This CDR3 has 14 amino acids. The V end was cut by 3 bases, the J end by 5 bases, with 14 bases between.

V is TRBV2 and J is TRBJ2-5; D possibly corresponds to TRBD2 (5 bases). The CDR3 loop spans 16 amino acids. The V end lost 0 bases, the J end lost 1 base, and 12 bases lay between the germline ends. Germline V gene lookup returns CDR1 SNHLY and CDR2 FYNNEI. The CDR3 bases are TGTGCCAGCAGTGAAGCGCTAGCAGGAGCCCAAGAGACCCAGTACTTC. It translates to CASSEALAGAQETQYF.

In this sample, this clone turned up a few times. The chain couples TRBV7-2 to TRBJ2-7, with 12 bases identical to TRBD2. The CDR3 sequence is 18 residues long. Germline V gene lookup returns CDR1 SGHTA and CDR2 FQGNSA. Trimming took 5 bases from V and 4 from J; bases not matched to a gene: 15. The CDR3 region has the DNA TGTGCCAGCAGCCCAGGGGGACTAGCGGGTGGACTTGGTTACGAGCAGTACTTC. Translating gives CASSPGGLAGGLGYEQYF.

The V call is TRBV2, the J call TRBJ2-7, with 9 nucleotides matching TRBD1. Looked up from germline, CDR1 is SNHLY and CDR2 is FYNNEI. CDR3 length equals 16 residues. V was clipped by 4 bases and J by 4 bases; unmatched bases: 11. This CDR3 reads CASSAWRDREGYEQYF. The CDR3 nucleotides are TGTGCCAGCAGTGCATGGAGGGACAGGGAAGGGTACGAGCAGTACTTC.

V is TRBV27 and J is TRBJ1-1; possible D gene TRBD1, 5 bases. The CDR3 totals 13 residues. The V gene lost 3 bases and the J gene lost 12 bases, with 17 bases spanning the gap. CDR1 is MNHEY and CDR2 is SMNVEV in the germline V gene (reference sequence). CDR3 region: CASSLGWAGPTFF. CDR3 sequence (DNA): TGTGCCAGCAGTTTGGGTTGGGCAGGGCCGACTTTCTTT.

This sequence joins TRBV6-6 and TRBJ1-2, with 7 bases fitting TRBD1. This CDR3 is 13 amino acids long. Per the germline V gene, CDR1 is MNHNY and CDR2 is SVGAGI (reference sequence). V lost 4 bases, J lost 8 bases, and 7 bases stayed unmatched. Here the CDR3 DNA reads TGTGCCAGCAGTTCTACTCAGGGGGGCGGCTACACCTTC. This translates into CASSSTQGGGYTF.

This chain links TRBV25-1 with TRBJ2-2; 9 bases map to TRBD1. Germline V gene sequence: CDR1 MGHDK, CDR2 SYGVNS. There are 15 residues in the CDR3. The V gene end was trimmed by 7 bases and the J gene end by 4 bases; junction bases not matched to a gene: 7. The CDR3 spells CASKIQGAGTGELFF. CDR3 DNA sequence: TGTGCCAGCAAAATACAGGGGGCGGGCACCGGGGAGCTGTTTTTT.

V is TRBV5-5 and J is TRBJ1-5, with D unclear. Trimming cost V 0 bases and J 7 bases, with 11 bases left between them. Germline V CDR1 and CDR2: SGHKS, YYEKEE (reference sequence). The CDR3 totals 14 residues. CDR3 amino acids: CASSLELPPQPQHF. For the CDR3, the DNA is TGTGCCAGCAGCTTGGAACTCCCCCCCCAGCCCCAGCATTTT.

This chain uses TRBV19 with TRBJ1-5; D perhaps matches TRBD1 (5 bases). This CDR3 is built from 12 residues. Germline V gives CDR1 LNHDA, CDR2 SQIVND (reference sequence). The V end was cut by 7 bases, the J end by 11 bases, with 15 bases between. The CDR3 loop is CASKVDVGAQHF. In DNA form, the CDR3 reads TGTGCCAGTAAGGTGGACGTGGGGGCCCAGCATTTT.

The chain uses TRBV18 and TRBJ1-3, with 8 bases lining up with TRBD1. CDR1 and CDR2 (germline): KGHSH, LQKENI. V trimming: 6 bases; J trimming: 1 base; junction bases outside the gene matches: 8. CDR3 length: 16 residues. The CDR3 DNA reads as TGTGCCAGCTCTTCAGGGGGCGAATCTTCTGGAAACACCATATATTTT. Protein sequence: CASSSGGESSGNTIYF.

The V gene is TRBV2, the J gene TRBJ2-3; 10 bases agree with TRBD1. Germline V lookup: CDR1 SNHLY, CDR2 FYNNEI. V was clipped by 4 bases and J by 3 bases; unmatched bases: 10. The CDR3 extends over 17 amino acids. The CDR3 DNA reads TGTGCCAGCAGTGCGGGTCTAGGGACAGGGGCTACAGATACGCAGTATTTT. Protein sequence: CASSAGLGTGATDTQYF. The whole variable domain, remainder taken from reference TRBV2 and TRBJ2-3, is EPEVTQTPSHQVTQMGQEVILRCVPISNHLYFYWYRQILGQKVEFLVSFYNNEISEKSEIFDDQFSVERPDGSNFTLKIRSTKLEDSAMYFCASSAGLGTGATDTQYFGPGTRLTVL.

This chain links TRBV30 with TRBJ2-7; unclear D gene. Germline loops: CDR1 GTSNPN, CDR2 SVGIG (reference sequence). The V and J ends lost 1 base and 2 bases respectively, with 9 bases between them. The CDR3 has 13 amino acids. The CDR3 coding sequence is TGTGCCTGGAGTGCAGGAATAGCCTACGAGCAGTACTTC. It encodes CAWSAGIAYEQYF.

This chain uses TRBV7-8 with TRBJ2-5; 8 bases fit TRBD1. Per the germline V gene, CDR1 is SGHVS and CDR2 is FQNEAQ. Germline trimming cut 5 bases from V and 5 bases from J; bases unmatched to any gene: 1. This CDR3 is built from 12 residues. The CDR3 spells CASSRDRETQYF. In nucleotides, the CDR3 is TGTGCCAGCAGCCGGGACAGGGAGACCCAGTACTTC.

V and J are TRBV6-5 and TRBJ1-2, with 9 bases matching TRBD1. V lost 1 base to trimming and J lost 8 bases; unmatched junction nucleotides: 5. There are 14 residues in the CDR3. Germline-derived CDR1 and CDR2 are MNHEY and SVGAGI. The CDR3 here is CASSYYRTGEGYTF. As DNA, the CDR3 is TGTGCCAGCAGTTACTACCGGACAGGGGAAGGCTACACCTTC.

The chain couples TRBV4-1 to TRBJ1-2; D ambiguous. CDR3 size: 13 residues. Trimming took 4 bases from V and 3 from J, leaving 9 bases between them. Germline V CDR1 and CDR2: MGHRA, YSYEKL. CDR3 bases: TGCGCCAGCAGCCTTGCAGGTGACTATGGCTACACCTTC. Protein sequence: CASSLAGDYGYTF.

This clone was observed once. The chain has TRBV19 and TRBJ1-6; D gene ambiguous. Germline CDR1 reads LNHDA; CDR2 reads SQIVND (reference sequence). Trimming stripped 4 bases from V and 13 bases from J, with 14 bases between. The CDR3 has 13 residues. The CDR3 DNA reads TGTGCCAGTAGTACCGGACTGCAATCGCCCCTCCACTTT. The encoded protein is CASSTGLQSPLHF.

The rearrangement joins TRBV7-9 to TRBJ2-5; no clear D gene. The V and J ends lost 1 base and 7 bases respectively, with 13 bases between them. Germline V gene data show CDR1 as SEHNR and CDR2 as FQNEAQ (reference sequence). The length of the CDR3 is 14 residues. CDR3 residues: CASSLVSEYGTQYF. CDR3 nucleotides: TGTGCCAGCAGCTTAGTGTCTGAGTACGGGACCCAGTACTTC.

The chain couples TRBV11-1 to TRBJ1-5; a possible D gene is TRBD1 (5 bases). This CDR3 has 14 amino acids. The ends were cut back, 5 bases at V and 4 bases at J, with 12 bases in the middle. Germline values: CDR1 SGHAT, CDR2 FQDESV (reference sequence). The CDR3: CASSRDGNNQPQHF. DNA of the CDR3: TGTGCCAGCAGCCGGGACGGGAATAATCAGCCCCAGCATTTT.

The V call is TRBV4-2, the J call TRBJ2-1; 9 bases agree with TRBD2. V lost 1 base to trimming and J lost 1 base; unmatched junction nucleotides: 8. CDR1 is LGHNA and CDR2 is YNFKEQ in the germline V gene. This CDR3 is built from 18 residues. The chain's CDR3 is CASSQGGLAGTSYNEQFF. The CDR3, as DNA: TGTGCCAGCAGCCAAGGTGGGCTAGCGGGGACGTCCTACAATGAGCAGTTCTTC.

This clone ranks as medium-sized. The CDR3 loop reads CASSTDESQPQHF. In nucleotides, the CDR3 is TGTGCCAGCAGTACCGATGAGAGTCAGCCCCAGCATTTT. J is TRBJ1-5 and V is TRBV2; D gene ambiguous. The germline V and J ends were trimmed by 5 bases and 6 bases, with 11 bases remaining between them. Per germline, CDR1 SNHLY and CDR2 FYNNEI. The length of the CDR3 is 13 residues. Combining the CDR3 with reference TRBV2 and TRBJ1-5 gives the whole variable domain EPEVTQTPSHQVTQMGQEVILRCVPISNHLYFYWYRQILGQKVEFLVSFYNNEISEKSEIFDDQFSVERPDGSNFTLKIRSTKLEDSAMYFCASSTDESQPQHFGDGTRLSIL.